The 12 T cell receptor beta chains below all came from one sample that was sequenced in a study of T-cell reconstitution after alpha-beta-depleted transplantation in children. Molecular barcoding with unique molecular identifiers was used for the TCRbeta library. TCRdb re-analysed the PCR reads in MiXCR, keeping a single row per CDR3 protein. The sample lists 300,000 to 400,000 distinct CDR3 sequences, 15% to 20% seen once, with roughly 41% in the top ten. Specimen: PBMCs, mostly from graft donor cells, collected 360 days after TCRalphabeta/CD19-depleted stem cell transplant. Receptors were obtained from a male patient between 2 and 15 years old who had a stem cell transplant for acute lymphoblastic leukemia, so the T cells may come from the graft donor.

The rearrangement uses TRBV7-8 and TRBJ2-4; D tentatively reads TRBD1 or TRBD2 (6 bases each). Trimming pared 3 bases from V and 6 bases from J, leaving 9 bases between. Germline CDR1 reads SGHVS; CDR2 reads FQNEAQ. The CDR3 covers 13 residues. The DNA for the CDR3 is TGTGCCAGCAGCTTGGGGGGCGTAAACATTCAGTACTTC. This sequence encodes CASSLGGVNIQYF.

This clonotype was recorded many times. The rearrangement links TRBV28 to TRBJ2-1; 13 nucleotides line up with TRBD2. V lost 3 bases to trimming and J lost 5 bases; unmatched junction nucleotides: 10. The CDR3 runs to 18 residues. Germline V CDR1 and CDR2: MDHEN, SYDVKM. The CDR3 loop is CASSFVGLAGTPNNEQFF. The CDR3 DNA reads as TGTGCCAGCAGTTTCGTGGGACTAGCGGGAACCCCCAACAATGAGCAGTTCTTC.

The table lists this clonotype with many counts. The chain carries TRBV4-3 and TRBJ1-4, with 8 nucleotides matching TRBD1. The CDR3 has 16 amino acids. With V trimmed by 3 bases and J by 8 bases, 11 bases remained unmatched. Germline CDR1 is LGHNA and CDR2 is YSLEER. CDR3 nucleotide sequence: TGCGCCAGCAGCCACGCGGACAGGGAGCCCTCCGAAAAACTGTTTTTT. It translates to CASSHADREPSEKLFF.

The V gene is TRBV5-4, the J gene TRBJ2-1; D uncertain. The germline V gene encodes CDR1 SGHNT and CDR2 YYREEE (reference sequence). This CDR3 region has 19 residues. V dropped 3 bases and J dropped 4 bases, with 26 bases sitting between them. CDR3 residues: CASSSILSGWAREYNEQFF. The DNA for the CDR3 is TGTGCCAGCAGCTCTATACTATCTGGGTGGGCCCGAGAGTACAATGAGCAGTTCTTC.

This clonotype has at least ten counts. The V gene is TRBV29-1, the J gene TRBJ2-5; D is undetermined. The V and J ends lost 0 bases and 4 bases respectively, with 6 bases between them. The CDR3 sequence is 12 residues long. The germline V gene has CDR1 SQVTM and CDR2 ANQGSEA. CDR3 nucleotides: TGCAGCGTTGAAGAGGATAGAGAGACCCAGTACTTC. It specifies CSVEEDRETQYF.

This clonotype was detected ten times or more. The rearrangement uses TRBV21-1 and TRBJ1-1. TRBV21-1 is assigned pseudogene status. The CDR3 is 12 amino acids. The CDR3 DNA reads as TGTGCCAGCAGCAAACCAGACGGTGAAGCTTTCTTT. This codes for CASSKPDGEAFF.

This clonotype came up many times. This chain links TRBV7-8 with TRBJ2-1; D assignment may be TRBD1 or TRBD2 (5 bases each). The V gene lost 1 base and the J gene lost 10 bases, with 11 bases spanning the gap. This CDR3 is 13 amino acids long. Germline V gene data show CDR1 as SGHVS and CDR2 as FQNEAQ. The CDR3 DNA follows: TGTGCCAGCAGCTTAGGGGGGACGGACGAGCAGTTCTTC. This codes for CASSLGGTDEQFF.

This clonotype has ten or more counts. This chain connects TRBV20-1 to TRBJ2-2; tentatively, D is TRBD1 (6 bases). CDR1 and CDR2 (germline): DFQATT, SNEGSKA (reference sequence). CDR3 length equals 18 residues. V dropped 0 bases and J dropped 1 base, with 18 bases sitting between them. DNA for the CDR3: TGCAGTGCTAGAGATATCGGTCCGGGACAAAAGAACACCGGGGAGCTGTTTTTT. Residues: CSARDIGPGQKNTGELFF.

This chain connects TRBV11-1 to TRBJ2-1, with 7 bases identical to TRBD2. The CDR3 is made up of 18 amino acids. In germline, CDR1 is SGHAT, CDR2 FQDESV (reference sequence). V lost 5 bases to trimming and J lost 5 bases; unmatched junction nucleotides: 18. In DNA form, the CDR3 reads TGTGCCAGCAGCATGAGTGTAGCGGGCGCCTCCCCACACAATGAGCAGTTCTTC. Encoded protein: CASSMSVAGASPHNEQFF.

The chain uses TRBV6-5 and TRBJ2-2, with 12 nucleotides matching TRBD2. The germline V gene has CDR1 MNHEY and CDR2 SVGAGI. With V trimmed by 2 bases and J by 6 bases, 13 bases remained unmatched. This CDR3 has 19 residues. CDR3 region: CASSYPLTSGSNLAGELFF. Written as DNA, the CDR3 is TGTGCCAGCAGTTACCCCCTGACTAGCGGGAGTAATTTAGCCGGGGAGCTGTTTTTT.

The table lists this clonotype with a few counts. The rearrangement uses TRBV28 and TRBJ2-3, with TRBD1 identical over 11 bases. The V segment lost 6 bases and the J segment 5 bases; nucleotides outside the gene matches: 7. Looked up from germline, CDR1 is MDHEN and CDR2 is SYDVKM. The CDR3 totals 15 residues. The CDR3 sequence: CASSHRDRGGDTQYF. For the CDR3, the DNA is TGTGCCAGCAGCCACCGGGACAGGGGGGGAGATACGCAGTATTTT.

V gene TRBV11-2 combines with J gene TRBJ2-7; D may be TRBD1 or TRBD2 (5 bases each). The length of the CDR3 is 14 residues. Trimming pared 1 base from V and 6 bases from J, leaving 13 bases between. Germline V gene sequence: CDR1 SGHAT, CDR2 FQNNGV. CDR3: CASSLGETVSEQYF. The CDR3 DNA sequence: TGTGCCAGCAGCTTAGGGGAGACAGTGTCCGAGCAGTACTTC. The whole variable domain, filled in from reference TRBV11-2 and TRBJ2-7, reads EAGVAQSPRYKIIEKRQSVAFWCNPISGHATLYWYQQILGQGPKLLIQFQNNGVVDDSQLPKDRFSAERLKGVDSTLKIQPAKLEDSAVYLCASSLGETVSEQYFGPGTRLTVT.